Below are 32 T cell receptor beta chains sequenced from a single sample in a study of cytotoxic CD8 clonotypes in ibrutinib-treated CLL. Libraries were prepared by immunoSEQ multiplex PCR; TCRdb keeps only in-frame clonotypes and omits some of them. The sample has approximately 48,000 clones, approximately 51% seen once; the top ten hold approximately 29%. Sequences were derived from PBMCs, sampled after 12 months of ibrutinib treatment. Receptors were obtained from a human donor with chronic lymphocytic leukemia.

This clone was observed a handful of times. V gene TRBV25-1 combines with J gene TRBJ1-2; 8 bases map to TRBD1. The trim removed 2 bases at V and 8 bases at J, leaving 16 bases unmatched. Germline V gene data show CDR1 as MGHDK and CDR2 as SYGVNS. The CDR3 spans 17 residues. CDR3 protein: CASSETGTGVSLRGYTF. The CDR3 nucleotides are TGTGCCAGCAGTGAAACAGGGACAGGTGTAAGTTTACGCGGCTACACCTTC.

This clone has just a few counts. The gene calls are TRBV9 and TRBJ1-2; tentative D call: TRBD1 (6 bases). The CDR3 is made up of 15 amino acids. Germline V gives CDR1 SGDLS, CDR2 YYNGEE. The V end lost 0 bases, the J end lost 0 bases, and 9 bases lay between the germline ends. CDR3 nucleotide sequence: TGTGCCAGCAGCGTAGATCCAGGGGCTAACTATGGCTACACCTTC. Residues: CASSVDPGANYGYTF.

This clone was seen repeatedly, ten times or more. The chain combines TRBV7-6 with TRBJ2-7, with D possibly called TRBD1 or TRBD2 (5 bases each). The CDR3 contains 15 residues. The germline gives CDR1 SGHVS, CDR2 FNYEAQ. Trimming pared 4 bases from V and 1 base from J, leaving 14 bases between. CDR3 loop: CASSSSGTFSYEQYF. The CDR3 DNA follows: TGTGCCAGCAGCTCCTCCGGGACCTTTTCCTACGAGCAGTACTTC. The full variable domain, completed using reference TRBV7-6 and TRBJ2-7, is GAGVSQSPRYKVTKRGQDVALRCDPISGHVSLYWYRQALGQGPEFLTYFNYEAQQDKSGLPNDRFSAERPEGSISTLTIQRTEQRDSAMYRCASSSSGTFSYEQYFGPGTRLTVT.

The CDR3 loop reads CASSVVIGRLMNTEAFF. In DNA form, the CDR3 reads TGTGCCAGCAGCGTAGTTATAGGACGCTTAATGAACACTGAAGCTTTCTTT. The rearrangement joins TRBV9 to TRBJ1-1; the D is unclear. In germline, CDR1 is SGDLS, CDR2 YYNGEE. Trimming left V 0 bases short and J 0 bases short, with 15 bases between. The CDR3 consists of 17 residues.

This clone was observed many times. This sequence joins TRBV20-1 and TRBJ1-2, with TRBD1 identical over 9 bases. This CDR3 is built from 11 residues. Germline loops: CDR1 DFQATT, CDR2 SNEGSKA (reference sequence). V shed 6 bases, J shed 8 bases, and the junction held 4 bases outside the gene matches. The CDR3 loop is CSAGQGGGYTF. CDR3 in DNA: TGCAGTGCGGGACAGGGAGGCGGCTACACCTTC.

The rearrangement uses TRBV7-9 and TRBJ1-2; D is ambiguous. CDR3 length: 11 residues. Between the trimmed V and J ends, which lost 6 bases and 6 bases, there was a span of 8 bases. CDR1 is SEHNR and CDR2 is FQNEAQ in the germline V gene (reference sequence). CDR3 DNA: TGTGCCAGCAGAGATGACCATGGCTACACCTTC. Translated: CASRDDHGYTF. Looking up the rest from reference TRBV7-9 and TRBJ1-2 gives the full variable domain: DTGVSQNPRHKITKRGQNVTFRCDPISEHNRLYWYRQTLGQGPEFLTYFQNEAQLEKSRLLSDRFSAERPKGSFSTLEIQRTEQGDSAMYLCASRDDHGYTFGSGTRLTVV.

V and J are TRBV6-6 and TRBJ1-2; no clear D gene. V was pared by 5 bases and J by 0 bases, with 10 bases between. Per the germline V gene, CDR1 is MNHNY and CDR2 is SVGAGI (reference sequence). This CDR3 is built from 14 residues. Here the CDR3 reads CASSPFRANYGYTF. In DNA, the CDR3 is TGTGCCAGCAGTCCTTTTAGGGCTAACTATGGCTACACCTTC.

This rearrangement joins TRBV7-9 to TRBJ2-7, with TRBD2 identical over 9 bases. After removal of 2 bases from V and 5 bases from J, the junction contained 4 bases not matched to a gene. CDR3 length equals 14 residues. Germline lookup yields CDR1 SEHNR and CDR2 FQNEAQ (reference sequence). CDR3 amino acids: CASSLIAGENEQYF. The CDR3 coding sequence is TGTGCCAGCAGCTTAATAGCGGGAGAGAACGAGCAGTACTTC.

A single count supports this clone. The CDR3 nucleotides are TGTGCCAGCATTAAACTAGCGGGAACTAATGAGCAGTTCTTC. Amino acid sequence: CASIKLAGTNEQFF. The genes are TRBV7-8 and TRBJ2-1; 10 bases line up with TRBD2. J was trimmed by 7 bases and V by 7 bases; bases with no gene match: 7. This CDR3 contains 14 residues. Germline V gene lookup returns CDR1 SGHVS and CDR2 FQNEAQ.

The chain carries TRBV13 and TRBJ2-1; D is ambiguous. Germline CDR1 PRHDT, CDR2 FYEKMQ (reference sequence). The V gene lost 4 bases and the J gene lost 5 bases, with 12 bases spanning the gap. CDR3 size: 14 residues. CDR3 DNA sequence: TGTGCCAGCAGCTATGGGCTAGTCAACAATGAGCAGTTCTTC. It encodes CASSYGLVNNEQFF. The whole variable domain, remainder taken from reference TRBV13 and TRBJ2-1, is AAGVIQSPRHLIKEKRETATLKCYPIPRHDTVYWYQQGPGQDPQFLISFYEKMQSDKGSIPDRFSAQQFSDYHSELNMSSLELGDSALYFCASSYGLVNNEQFFGPGTRLTVL.

The CDR3 region has the DNA TGCGCCAGCAGGTCGGGCGTGAATCAGCCCCAGCATTTT. It is translated as CASRSGVNQPQHF. The chain is built from TRBV5-1 and TRBJ1-5; the D is unclear. The CDR3 totals 13 residues. Germline lookup yields CDR1 SGHRS and CDR2 YFSETQ. The ends were cut back, 5 bases at V and 4 bases at J, with 10 bases in the middle. The complete variable domain, with remaining parts taken from reference TRBV5-1 and TRBJ1-5, reads KAGVTQTPRYLIKTRGQQVTLSCSPISGHRSVSWYQQTPGQGLQFLFEYFSETQRNKGNFPGRFSGRQFSNSRSEMNVSTLELGDSALYLCASRSGVNQPQHFGDGTRLSIL.

V is TRBV29-1 and J is TRBJ1-1; TRBD1 matches at 7 bases. The CDR3 spans 14 residues. V lost 7 bases, J lost 0 bases, and 8 bases stayed unmatched. CDR1 is SQVTM and CDR2 is ANQGSEA in the germline V gene. CDR3 sequence: CSAWDSPMNTEAFF. CDR3 bases: TGCAGCGCTTGGGACAGCCCCATGAACACTGAAGCTTTCTTT.

There are a few counts of this clone. This CDR3 is CASSESGNTEAFF. The CDR3 region has the DNA TGTGCCAGCAGTGAATCGGGGAACACTGAAGCTTTCTTT. The chain is built from TRBV25-1 and TRBJ1-1; D ambiguous. The length of the CDR3 is 13 residues. CDR1 is MGHDK, CDR2 SYGVNS, per germline. Trimming took off 1 base at V and 1 base at J, with 4 bases between the two ends.

This clone was found many times. The V gene is TRBV27, the J gene TRBJ1-6, with TRBD1 matching over 9 bases. Germline CDR1 and CDR2: MNHEY and SMNVEV (reference sequence). The V segment lost 6 bases and the J segment 5 bases; nucleotides outside the gene matches: 5. The CDR3 loop spans 15 amino acids. CDR3 sequence: CASRDRGVDNSPLHF. As DNA, the CDR3 is TGTGCCAGCAGGGACAGGGGAGTAGATAATTCACCCCTCCACTTT.

This clone came up a few times. V usage is TRBV6-1 and J usage is TRBJ2-3; TRBD1 is a possible D gene (6 bases). The CDR3 length is 16 residues. Germline CDR1 reads MNHNS; CDR2 reads SASEGT. V was clipped by 4 bases and J by 3 bases, with 17 bases between them. In nucleotides, the CDR3 is TGTGCCAGCAGTGCCCGGGGACAAGTAGGTACAGATACGCAGTATTTT. Amino acids: CASSARGQVGTDTQYF.

This chain uses TRBV27 with TRBJ1-4, with TRBD1 matching 7 bases. Trimming at V came to 8 bases and at J to 4 bases, leaving 10 bases not matched to a gene. The CDR3 loop spans 15 amino acids. Per the germline V gene, CDR1 is MNHEY and CDR2 is SMNVEV (reference sequence). The CDR3, as DNA: TGTGCCAGCGGACGACAGGGCGGCGTTAATGAAAAACTGTTTTTT. Translation: CASGRQGGVNEKLFF. Together with reference TRBV27 and TRBJ1-4, the CDR3 gives the full variable domain: EAQVTQNPRYLITVTGKKLTVTCSQNMNHEYMSWYRQDPGLGLRQIYYSMNVEVTDKGDVPEGYKVSRKEKRNFPLILESPSPNQTSLYFCASGRQGGVNEKLFFGSGTQLSVL.

The chain combines TRBV5-1 with TRBJ2-4; TRBD2 matches at 7 bases. The CDR3 sequence is 13 residues long. V was clipped by 2 bases and J by 5 bases; unmatched bases: 1. CDR1 SGHRS and CDR2 YFSETQ come from the germline V gene. In DNA form, the CDR3 reads TGCGCCAGCAGCTTCGCGGGGGAAAACATTCAGTACTTC. This sequence encodes CASSFAGENIQYF.

The chain links TRBV2 to TRBJ2-1; D is unclear. V lost 4 bases, J lost 7 bases, and 11 bases lay in between. There are 13 residues in the CDR3. CDR1 is SNHLY, CDR2 FYNNEI, per germline. CDR3 amino acids: CASSGHQPNEQFF. Here the CDR3 DNA reads TGTGCCAGCAGTGGTCACCAGCCTAATGAGCAGTTCTTC.

This chain connects TRBV9 to TRBJ2-2, with 10 positions matching TRBD2. The CDR3 contains 16 residues. With V trimmed by 3 bases and J by 6 bases, 8 bases remained unmatched. Germline V CDR1 and CDR2: SGDLS, YYNGEE. CDR3 in DNA: TGTGCCAGCAGCGGTACCTCTAGCGGGAGTCCCGGGGAGCTGTTTTTT. Protein sequence: CASSGTSSGSPGELFF.

This clone occurred many times. The chain combines TRBV6-1 with TRBJ2-5; possibly TRBD1 for D (6 bases). The CDR3 loop spans 13 amino acids. Trimming stripped 7 bases from V and 2 bases from J, with 11 bases between. Germline assignment: CDR1 MNHNS and CDR2 SASEGT. The CDR3 region is CASKTTGQETQYF. CDR3 nucleotides: TGTGCCAGCAAAACGACAGGACAAGAGACCCAGTACTTC.

This clone appeared a few times. The rearrangement joins TRBV9 to TRBJ2-1; TRBD2 matches at 8 bases. The germline V gene has CDR1 SGDLS and CDR2 YYNGEE. This CDR3 comprises 17 residues. Trimming took 0 bases from V and 0 from J; bases not matched to a gene: 5. DNA for the CDR3: TGTGCCAGCAGCGTAGCTTGGACTAGCAGCTCCTACAATGAGCAGTTCTTC. It codes for CASSVAWTSSSYNEQFF.

This clone was picked up a small number of times. The chain links TRBV19 to TRBJ2-7; D may be TRBD2 (5 bases). This CDR3 region has 15 residues. V lost 1 base and J lost 7, with 17 bases in between. Germline-derived CDR1 and CDR2 are LNHDA and SQIVND (reference sequence). The CDR3 protein is CASSIAARGAREQYF. The CDR3 DNA reads as TGTGCCAGTAGTATAGCCGCACGGGGAGCGCGAGAGCAGTACTTC.

The chain combines TRBV5-8 with TRBJ1-2; D is possibly TRBD1 (5 bases). Germline loops: CDR1 SGHTS, CDR2 YDEGEE. CDR3 length: 13 amino acids. V dropped 4 bases and J dropped 8 bases, with 15 bases sitting between them. CDR3 loop: CASSLPGVEGYTF. The CDR3 nucleotides read TGTGCCAGCAGCCTACCGGGGGTTGAGGGCTACACCTTC.

This clone was observed a handful of times. The CDR3, as DNA: TGTGCCAGCAGGATGGGAGGCACAGATACGCAGTATTTT. Protein product: CASRMGGTDTQYF. The rearrangement uses TRBV14 and TRBJ2-3; D possibly corresponds to TRBD2 (5 bases). Trimming removed 6 bases from V and 1 base from J, with 8 bases in between. The germline V gene has CDR1 SGHDN and CDR2 FVKESK. There are 13 residues in the CDR3.

The chain recombines TRBV7-2 with TRBJ2-1, with D perhaps TRBD2 (5 bases). Germline loops: CDR1 SGHTA, CDR2 FQGNSA. The V end was cut by 4 bases, the J end by 8 bases, with 12 bases between. The CDR3 is 13 amino acids. CDR3 residues: CASSSTSYDEQFF. The CDR3 coding sequence is TGTGCCAGCAGCTCAACTAGTTACGATGAGCAGTTCTTC.

This clone occurred a few times. The chain employs TRBV19 and TRBJ2-2, with 7 positions matching TRBD2. Germline-derived CDR1 and CDR2 are LNHDA and SQIVND (reference sequence). V was clipped by 4 bases and J by 1 base; unmatched bases: 9. CDR3 length: 17 amino acids. The CDR3 nucleotides are TGTGCCAGTAGTAATTCGGGGGGAGGCAGGAACACCGGGGAGCTGTTTTTT. It encodes CASSNSGGGRNTGELFF.

This clone was detected a few times. The chain combines TRBV6-1 with TRBJ1-5; 7 bases align to TRBD1. The CDR3 spans 14 residues. V gave up 9 bases and J gave up 2 bases; unmatched junction bases: 7. Looked up from germline, CDR1 is MNHNS and CDR2 is SASEGT. The CDR3 coding sequence is TGTGCCAGTCAACAGGGGATGGGCAATCAGCCCCAGCATTTT. It translates to CASQQGMGNQPQHF.

The chain joins TRBV10-3 to TRBJ2-7; unclear D gene. The CDR3 length is 13 residues. Germline V gene sequence: CDR1 ENHRY, CDR2 SYGVKD. V was trimmed by 6 bases and J by 2 bases, leaving 11 bases between them. In DNA, the CDR3 is TGTGCCATCAGCCTGGAAGCGACCTACGAGCAGTACTTC. Protein sequence: CAISLEATYEQYF.

The genes are TRBV6-1 and TRBJ2-7; D is possibly TRBD1 or TRBD2 (5 bases each). CDR1 is MNHNS and CDR2 is SASEGT in the germline V gene. The CDR3 runs 15 residues. V was shortened by 4 bases and J by 6 bases, with 19 bases between the two germline ends. CDR3 nucleotides: TGTGCCAGCAGTGTACAAAGGACGGGACGACCCGAGCAGTACTTC. Translated: CASSVQRTGRPEQYF.

The table lists this clone with a few counts. The V call is TRBV23-1, the J call TRBJ2-4, with D hard to call. TRBV23-1 is an ORF; its function is uncertain. V lost 10 bases, J lost 12 bases, and 22 bases lay in between. The CDR3 spans 13 residues. CDR3 DNA: TGCGCCAACTCCCGTGGGCCTACCCTACATCAGTACTTC. Its protein product is CANSRGPTLHQYF.

The V gene is TRBV5-1, the J gene TRBJ1-2; D ambiguous. The CDR3 sequence is 14 residues long. CDR1 and CDR2 (germline): SGHRS, YFSETQ. The V gene lost 4 bases and the J gene lost 3 bases, with 13 bases spanning the gap. DNA of the CDR3: TGCGCCAGCAGCCGTGAGGACTCTTACTATGGCTACACCTTC. It specifies CASSREDSYYGYTF.

The CDR3 region has the DNA TGTGCCAGCAGTTTGGCAAGTCTCCAAGAGACCCAGTACTTC. It specifies CASSLASLQETQYF. The chain joins TRBV28 to TRBJ2-5; no firm D call. The CDR3 contains 14 residues. Germline CDR1 MDHEN, CDR2 SYDVKM. Trimming left V 3 bases short and J 1 base short, with 9 bases between.